A selection of T cell receptor beta chains follows, all from one sample in a study of blood T cell repertoires in COVID-19. The assay was immunoSEQ multiplex PCR, and TCRdb's table has in-frame clones only and misses some. The table shows roughly 200,000 clones, with 75% to 95% occurring only once. The sample comprised peripheral blood. The receptors come from a man in his forties or fifties with acute or convalescent COVID-19. The CDR3 runs from the conserved cysteine through the conserved F or W. D genes are given only for firm matches. The listing skips clone size in some rows; elsewhere it reads once, few, many or a size class.

>TRBJ2-5|TRBV19|.|.
TGTGCCAGTAGTAAACATGACTTTGGGGGCCTAGAGACCCAGTACTTC
CASSKHDFGGLETQYF
>TRBJ2-7|TRBV24-1|TRBD1|.
TGTGCCACCAGTGACCCCGGACAGGGGGCTGACGAGCAGTACTTC
CATSDPGQGADEQYF
>TRBJ2-1|TRBV30|TRBD2|once
TGTGCCTGGAGCGTCGGGGGGGTGAGGTTGGATGAGCAGTTCTTC
CAWSVGGVRLDEQFF
>TRBJ1-4|TRBV13|.|.
TGTGCCAGCAGCTTAGGTGGTAGAACTAATGAAAAACTGTTTTTT
CASSLGGRTNEKLFF
>TRBJ1-2|TRBV28|.|.
TGTGCCAGCACTATATCGACAGCCCGTCGGGGCTACACCTTC
CASTISTARRGYTF
>TRBJ1-5|TRBV5-6|.|.
TGTGCCAGCAGCTTGCGAGACAGACTTTATCAGCCCCAGCATTTT
CASSLRDRLYQPQHF
>TRBJ2-1|TRBV7-9|TRBD2|.
TGTGCCAGCAGCTTAAGGCGGGGGGACCGCAATAATGAGCAGTTCTTC
CASSLRRGDRNNEQFF
>TRBJ1-3|TRBV5-5|.|.
TGTGCCAGCAGCTCCCAACATGGAAACACCATATATTTT
CASSSQHGNTIYF
>TRBJ2-7|TRBV12-3/TRBV12-4|.|.
TGTGCCAGCAGCCCCAGGGACGAGCAGTACTTC
CASSPRDEQYF
>TRBJ2-7|TRBV6-5|TRBD2|.
TGTGCCAGCAGTTTGTCTAGCGGGAGATACGAGCAGTACTTC
CASSLSSGRYEQYF
>TRBJ2-7|TRBV25-1|TRBD2|.
TGTGCCAGCAGTAGGGCGACTAGCGGGACTGTTAGCCACTACGAGCAGTACTTC
CASSRATSGTVSHYEQYF
>TRBJ2-2|TRBV19|.|once
TGTGCCAGTACCTCCAGAGGGGAGGCCACCGGGGAGCTGTTTTTT
CASTSRGEATGELFF
>TRBJ2-5|TRBV3-1/TRBV3-2|.|.
TGTGCCAGCAGCCAAGATTTCAGGGGAGAGGAGACCCAGTACTTC
CASSQDFRGEETQYF
>TRBJ1-2|TRBV19|TRBD1|.
TGTGCCAGTAGTACCTACAGGGGTGGCTACACCTTC
CASSTYRGGYTF
>TRBJ1-1|TRBV28|.|.
TGTGCCAGCACTACCGGGGGGGGGACCCCCCCCAAAGCTTTCTTT
CASTTGGGTPPKAFF
>TRBJ2-3|TRBV9|TRBD2|.
TGTGCCAGCAGCGTAGGTAGTAGCGGGACCACAGATACGCAGTATTTT
CASSVGSSGTTDTQYF
>TRBJ1-1|TRBV7-2|TRBD1|.
TGTGCCAGCAGCAAACAGGGGATGGGAACTGAAGCTTTCTTT
CASSKQGMGTEAFF
>TRBJ2-2|TRBV7-7|.|.
TGTGCTAGCACTTCCAGGGGCGGATCCGGGGAGCTGTTTTTT
CASTSRGGSGELFF
>TRBJ2-7|TRBV10-3|TRBD2|.
TGTGCCATCAAACCGGGACTAGCGGGAAATCACAGCTCCTACGAGCAGTACTTC
CAIKPGLAGNHSSYEQYF
>TRBJ2-2|TRBV19|TRBD2|.
TGTGCCAGTAGTATAACTAGCGGGGGGCGGGAGCTGTTTTTT
CASSITSGGRELFF
>TRBJ1-2|TRBV5-1|TRBD1|.
TGCGCCAGCAGGGAGAACAGGGGGCACTATGGCTACACCTTC
CASRENRGHYGYTF
>TRBJ2-2|TRBV27|TRBD1|once
TGTGCCAGCAGTCTTCAGGGGGCTCGTCCCGGGGAGCTGTTTTTT
CASSLQGARPGELFF
>TRBJ2-5|TRBV7-9|.|.
TGTGCCAGCAGCGTTGACAGGGAGACCCAGTACTTC
CASSVDRETQYF
>TRBJ1-5|TRBV4-1|.|.
TGCGCCAGCAGCTGGCGGTCGAATAGCAATCAGCCCCAGCATTTT
CASSWRSNSNQPQHF
>TRBJ2-6|TRBV3-1/TRBV3-2|TRBD1|.
TGTGCCAGCAGCCAAGATATCGCGGACAGGGGTTTTGTCTGGGGGGCCAACGTCCTGACTTTC
CASSQDIADRGFVWGANVLTF
>TRBJ2-5|TRBV4-2|.|.
TGTGCCAGCAGCCAAGCCTCCTCCGGGCAAGAGACCCAGTACTTC
CASSQASSGQETQYF
>TRBJ2-7|TRBV28|.|.
TGTGCCAGCAGGACGGGCACCCGGACAGTTTCTCCCTACGAGCAGTACTTC
CASRTGTRTVSPYEQYF
>TRBJ2-5|TRBV7-9|TRBD2|.
TGTGCCAGCAGCTTAGCGCGCGGGCTAGCGGGGGAGCCCCAGTACTTC
CASSLARGLAGEPQYF
>TRBJ1-1|TRBV6-5|.|.
TGTGCCAGCAGGACGTTTGGGAGCTCTGAAGCTTTCTTT
CASRTFGSSEAFF
>TRBJ1-3|TRBV10-3|.|.
TGTGCCATCGCGGGTAGGTCCGTCGAGTCTGGAAACACCATATATTTT
CAIAGRSVESGNTIYF
>TRBJ2-5|TRBV5-5|TRBD1|.
TGTGCCAGCAGCTTGGTGGGGACAGGGGCCCAAGAGACCCAGTACTTC
CASSLVGTGAQETQYF
>TRBJ2-5|TRBV28|.|.
TGTGCCAGCAGTTTACCCCCCAGGCGTGGAGAGACCCAGTACTTC
CASSLPPRRGETQYF
>TRBJ1-5|TRBV24-1|TRBD1|.
TGTGCCACCAGAGGACAGGGGTATCTATGGGGCAATCAGCCCCAGCATTTT
CATRGQGYLWGNQPQHF
>TRBJ2-2|TRBV19|.|.
TGTGCCAGTAACGTTGGCGCACAGACCGGGGAGCTGTTTTTT
CASNVGAQTGELFF
>TRBJ1-6|TRBV7-8|.|once
TGTGCCTCGGCGGTAACTTTGGATAATTCACCCCTCCACTTT
CASAVTLDNSPLHF
>TRBJ1-1|TRBV7-9|.|.
TGTGCCAGCAGTGTCTCAGGATTACTCCGAGAAGCTTTCTTT
CASSVSGLLREAFF
>TRBJ1-4|TRBV18|TRBD1|.
TGTGCCAGCTCACGATGGGACAGGTTGGAAAAACTGTTTTTT
CASSRWDRLEKLFF
>TRBJ1-1|TRBV19|TRBD1|.
TGTGCCAGTAGGCGACAGGGACCAAACACTGAAGCTTTCTTT
CASRRQGPNTEAFF
>TRBJ1-2|TRBV9|.|.
TGTGCCAGCAGCGCCGGACAGAACCCTAACTATGGCTACACCTTC
CASSAGQNPNYGYTF
>TRBJ1-1|TRBV21-1|.|.
TGTGCCAGCAGCGTTCACGAAGGGGCGGGATTGAACACTGAAGCTTTCTTT
CASSVHEGAGLNTEAFF
>TRBJ2-1|TRBV5-6|.|.
TGTGCCAGCAGCCCAGTTAACAATGAGCAGTTCTTC
CASSPVNNEQFF
>TRBJ1-5|TRBV28|.|.
TGTGCCAGCAGTTTAGGCACCCAGGGTCAGCCCCAGCATTTT
CASSLGTQGQPQHF
>TRBJ2-7|TRBV6-2/TRBV6-3|.|.
TGTGCCAGCAGTTACAGGGTTAAGGTCGGGGGCGAGCAGTACTTC
CASSYRVKVGGEQYF
>TRBJ1-2|TRBV23-1|TRBD1|.
TGCGCCAGCAGTGACAGGGGAATCATCTTC
CASSDRGIIF
>TRBJ2-3|TRBV28|.|.
TGTGCCAGCAGCGGGACTAGCACAGATACGCAGTATTTT
CASSGTSTDTQYF
>TRBJ2-1|TRBV9|.|.
TGTGCCAGCAGCGTAGCCGGGACTGGCTACAATGAGCAGTTCTTC
CASSVAGTGYNEQFF
>TRBJ2-1|TRBV18|.|.
TGTGCCAGCTCACCCCTCGGCCGAGGGAATGAGCAGTTCTTC
CASSPLGRGNEQFF
>TRBJ2-3|TRBV4-3|.|.
TGCGCCAGCAGCCAATCCTCTCTCCGCGCAGATACGCAGTATTTT
CASSQSSLRADTQYF
>TRBJ1-1|TRBV7-9|.|.
TGTGCCAGCAGCCAGGGGAGTCCCACTGAAGCTTTCTTT
CASSQGSPTEAFF
>TRBJ2-5|TRBV10-3|.|.
TGTGCCATCAGACTGGGCCCAGGGGAAGAGACCCAGTACTTC
CAIRLGPGEETQYF
>TRBJ2-5|TRBV6-5|.|.
TGTGCCAGCAGGGGGACTCAGGGGACCCAGTACTTC
CASRGTQGTQYF
>TRBJ1-2|TRBV6-5|TRBD1|.
TGTGCCAGCAGGGGACAGGGGAACTATGGCTACACCTTC
CASRGQGNYGYTF